This is a list of T cell receptor beta chains from one sample in a study of blood T cell repertoires in COVID-19. Using immunoSEQ multiplex PCR, the repertoire was profiled, and TCRdb retains in-frame clones only, with some absent. The repertoire holds tens of thousands of clones, with about 79% as singletons. The sample comprised peripheral blood. These receptors originate from a human donor in a cohort sampled during active COVID-19. The conserved cysteine and the conserved F or W are not part of the CDR3 here.

>TRBV7-2|15|TRBJ2-7
ASSLFWASGRTDEQY
>TRBV11-2|13|TRBJ2-7
ASRPGLAQFYEQY
>TRBV4-1|13|TRBJ2-7
ASSQERRSSYEQY
>TRBV29-1|10|TRBJ2-7
SVESRTYEQY
>TRBV6-2/TRBV6-3|15|TRBJ2-7
ASSYSRTGGPYYEQY
>TRBV9|14|TRBJ1-2
ASSVDGTGFEYGYT
>TRBV5-1|12|TRBJ2-7
ASSSGQGAREQY
>TRBV27|13|TRBJ2-2
ASSLEAGDPGELF
>TRBV28|12|TRBJ2-7
ASSPGTSLYEQY
>TRBV7-9|14|TRBJ2-7
ASSLLDSWASYEQY
>TRBV10-3|13|TRBJ2-7
AISEPWTASYEQY
>TRBV28|15|TRBJ1-3
ASSLWLVASSGNTIY
>TRBV5-1|13|TRBJ2-7
ASSVGLDENYEQY
>TRBV6-6|15|TRBJ2-7
ASSLFTGTSTSYEQY
>TRBV3-1/TRBV3-2|13|TRBJ2-7
ASSLVPLASYEQY
>TRBV19|9|TRBJ1-2
ASQTNYGYT
>TRBV7-9|11|TRBJ2-7
ASSLDVQGEQY
>TRBV4-1|15|TRBJ2-1
ASSQGGGRSSYNEQF
>TRBV11-3|12|TRBJ2-3
ASSASGVTDTQY
>TRBV5-1|10|TRBJ1-2
ASSLTAYGYT
>TRBV5-4|12|TRBJ2-1
ASSRSTSGGAQF
>TRBV7-7|14|TRBJ1-5
ASSREGAMGPQPQH
>TRBV7-9|12|TRBJ2-7
ASSLGVNSYEQY
>TRBV4-2|12|TRBJ2-5
ASSQVAGQETQY
>TRBV19|13|TRBJ2-7
ASSPLGGGTYEQY
>TRBV28|13|TRBJ2-1
ASRSGTGGFDEQF
>TRBV5-1|13|TRBJ1-5
ASSLLGQPNQPQH
>TRBV25-1|11|TRBJ2-7
ASRTGVGHEQY
>TRBV30|12|TRBJ2-3
AWSGGGAPDTQY
>TRBV9|15|TRBJ2-5
ASSVGAGRGFQETQY
>TRBV7-5|12|TRBJ1-4
ARSWTPPNEKLF
>TRBV3-1/TRBV3-2|8|TRBJ1-2
ASSQESLV
>TRBV5-6|14|TRBJ2-2
ASSLLGQGNTGELF
>TRBV15|13|TRBJ1-2
ATSRDQGVNYGYT
>TRBV27|13|TRBJ2-7
ASSLRDPFYHEQY
>TRBV6-6|14|TRBJ2-7
ASRPAWTGRSYEQY
>TRBV11-1|13|TRBJ2-7
ASSLRDGGHYEQY
>TRBV3-1/TRBV3-2|14|TRBJ2-7
ASSPGRSTALNEQY
>TRBV27|12|TRBJ1-2
ASSGQGVYYGYT
>TRBV5-1|14|TRBJ2-5
ASSSLAGGPRETQY